The 10 T cell receptor beta chains below were found in one sample sequenced in a study of spatial heterogeneity in lung cancer. Notes on the study in general: Counts that tracked tumor mutation counts were those of expanded intratumoral alpha and beta TCRs.

Stated time point: sample taken at primary tumor resection. The antigens these receptors bind are not known. TCRdb re-analysed the 5' RACE reads in MiXCR, keeping a single row per CDR3 protein. The sample has some 9,800 distinct CDR3 sequences; roughly 56% are singletons. Sequenced material: lung tumor tissue, taken at surgery. Receptors originate from a female donor with early-stage non-small cell lung cancer.

Concerning this clonotype: Found in a library prepared for alpha chains, this beta chain is an off-target read, and its abundance has little meaning. This chain links TRBV6-5 with TRBJ2-1; perhaps D is TRBD1 or TRBD2 (5 bases each). Trimming removed 6 bases from V and 0 bases from J, with 15 bases in between. Germline CDR1 is MNHEY and CDR2 is SVGAGI. This CDR3 is built from 16 residues. CDR3 protein: CASRAGTVSSYNEQFF. The CDR3 DNA is TGTGCCAGCAGGGCCGGGACGGTAAGCTCCTACAATGAGCAGTTCTTC.

On this clonotype itself: This beta chain is a stray sequence in a library constructed for alpha chains; its clone size is not meaningful. V usage is TRBV3-1 and J usage is TRBJ1-6; 8 positions agree with TRBD1. V was clipped by 6 bases and J by 10 bases; unmatched bases: 11. This CDR3 is 15 amino acids long. Germline V lookup: CDR1 LGHDT, CDR2 YNNKEL (reference sequence). CDR3: CASSYRDRRFSPLHF. CDR3 nucleotides: TGTGCCAGCAGTTACCGGGACAGGCGGTTCTCACCCCTCCACTTT.

This clonotype was recorded a few times. In a library made to pick up alpha chains, this beta chain is a stray read with a size that means little. The chain employs TRBV4-2 and TRBJ2-1, with 12 bases lining up with TRBD2. V shed 1 base, J shed 4 bases, and the junction held 2 bases outside the gene matches. Germline V lookup: CDR1 LGHNA, CDR2 YNFKEQ. The CDR3 loop spans 16 amino acids. The CDR3 DNA is TGTGCCAGCAGCCAAGCCCTAGCGGGGGGGTACAATGAGCAGTTCTTC. Protein product: CASSQALAGGYNEQFF.

With regard to this clonotype: Found in a library prepared for alpha chains, this beta chain is an off-target read, and its abundance has little meaning. This chain connects TRBV6-1 to TRBJ1-1, with TRBD1 as a possible D gene (6 bases). The CDR3 consists of 13 residues. The germline V gene has CDR1 MNHNS and CDR2 SASEGT. The V end was cut by 11 bases, the J end by 0 bases, with 13 bases between. The DNA of the CDR3 is TGTGCCGGGACACGGGTTCTGAACACTGAAGCTTTCTTT. Translating it yields CAGTRVLNTEAFF.

Concerning this clonotype: The library was prepared for alpha chains; this beta chain is a stray read, so its frequency means little. The chain couples TRBV7-9 to TRBJ1-2; 8 nucleotides match TRBD1. The CDR3 length is 18 residues. Losses at the gene ends were 3 bases for V and 7 bases for J; bases not matched to a gene: 19. The germline V gene encodes CDR1 SEHNR and CDR2 FQNEAQ (reference sequence). The CDR3 is CASSFHGRGLFVESGYTF. CDR3 DNA sequence: TGTGCCAGCAGCTTCCACGGCAGGGGGCTCTTTGTGGAAAGTGGCTACACCTTC. The full variable domain, with the rest looked up from reference TRBV7-9 and TRBJ1-2, is DTGVSQNPRHKITKRGQNVTFRCDPISEHNRLYWYRQTLGQGPEFLTYFQNEAQLEKSRLLSDRFSAERPKGSFSTLEIQRTEQGDSAMYLCASSFHGRGLFVESGYTFGSGTRLTVV.

Concerning this clonotype itself: The library was built for alpha chains, so this beta chain is an off-target read and its size means little. The chain combines TRBV12-3 or TRBV12-4 with TRBJ1-5; 7 bases fit TRBD1. V lost 8 bases to trimming and J lost 2 bases; unmatched junction nucleotides: 9. CDR3 length equals 15 residues. The CDR3 DNA follows: TGTGCCAGCGCCACCAGGGGGACCGGCAATCAGCCCCAGCATTTT. It yields the protein CASATRGTGNQPQHF.

This clonotype qualifies as medium-sized (0.01 to 0.1%). Found in a library prepared for alpha chains, this beta chain is an off-target read, and its abundance has little meaning. The rearrangement links TRBV20-1 to TRBJ2-7; the D gene is possibly TRBD2 (5 bases). Germline V lookup: CDR1 DFQATT, CDR2 SNEGSKA (reference sequence). Trimming left V 6 bases short and J 4 bases short, with 13 bases between. The CDR3 spans 12 residues. The CDR3 nucleotides are TGCAGTGCCCCTCGAGGGCTATACGAGCAGTACTTC. This encodes CSAPRGLYEQYF.

To note about this clonotype: This beta chain turned up in a library designed for alpha chains; as an off-target read, its abundance says little. The chain is built from TRBV12-3 or TRBV12-4 and TRBJ2-3; TRBD2 matches 11 bases. This CDR3 comprises 14 residues. With 7 bases clipped from V and 6 bases from J, the junction kept 6 bases outside the gene matches. CDR3 coding DNA: TGTGCCAGCAAGCTAGCGGGGGGCGGGGATACGCAGTATTTT. It encodes CASKLAGGGDTQYF.

Comments on this clonotype: With the library built for alpha chains, this beta chain is off target and its frequency is not meaningful. The chain links TRBV12-3 or TRBV12-4 to TRBJ2-1; D unresolved. Between the trimmed V and J ends, which lost 2 bases and 0 bases, there was a span of 5 bases. The CDR3 has 14 amino acids. This chain's CDR3 is CASSLHSSYNEQFF. The CDR3 nucleotides read TGTGCCAGCAGTTTACACAGCTCCTACAATGAGCAGTTCTTC.

With regard to this clonotype: This beta chain was picked up by a library intended for alpha chains and is off target, so its count carries little meaning. The chain is built from TRBV7-3 and TRBJ2-6; D gene unclear. Germline loops: CDR1 SGHTA, CDR2 FQGTGA. The CDR3 runs 17 residues. V was clipped by 5 bases and J by 0 bases, with 14 bases between them. This chain's CDR3 is CASSLSPRNSGANVLTF. CDR3 sequence (DNA): TGTGCCAGCAGCCTATCCCCGAGAAACTCTGGGGCCAACGTCCTGACTTTC.